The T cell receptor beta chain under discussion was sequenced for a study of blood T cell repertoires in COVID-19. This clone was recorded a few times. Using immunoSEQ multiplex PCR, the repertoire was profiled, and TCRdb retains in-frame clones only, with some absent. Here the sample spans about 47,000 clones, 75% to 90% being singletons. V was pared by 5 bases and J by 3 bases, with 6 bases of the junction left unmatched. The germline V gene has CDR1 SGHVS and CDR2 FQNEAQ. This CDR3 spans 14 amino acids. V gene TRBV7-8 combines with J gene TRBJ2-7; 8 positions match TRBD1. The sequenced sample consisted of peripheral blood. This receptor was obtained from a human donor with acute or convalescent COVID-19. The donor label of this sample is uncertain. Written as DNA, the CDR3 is TGTGCCAGCAGCCAGATCGGGACAGGCTACGAGCAGTACTTC. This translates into CASSQIGTGYEQYF.